The sequence of this T cell receptor (beta chain) was determined in a study of technical replicates of blood from a handful of donors. Germline CDR1 reads MNHEY; CDR2 reads SMNVEV (reference sequence). CDR3 length equals 14 residues. V lost 5 bases and J lost 1; bases outside the gene matches: 3. Sequencing used immunoSEQ multiplex PCR; TCRdb keeps in-frame clones, though not all of them. The data hold tens of thousands of clones, with around 94% observed a single time. This sequence originates from a human donor in good health. The source material was T cells isolated from PBMCs. This chain connects TRBV27 to TRBJ1-1; 8 bases are shared with TRBD1. The CDR3 DNA reads TGTGCCAGCAGTCCTGGGACAGGGAACACTGAAGCTTTCTTT. It translates to CASSPGTGNTEAFF.